Listed here is a single TCR beta chain. This record belongs to a study of blood T cell repertoires in COVID-19. Study as a whole: The United States, Italy and Spain supplied acute and convalescent COVID-19 samples. From T cells, B-cell-depleted T cells, or PBMCs came the material, which was cDNA or gDNA.

In the authors' workflow: Amplifying reference gene primers gave estimates of nucleated cell counts. TCRdb keeps only in-frame clones here, not all; method: immunoSEQ multiplex PCR. That table is the source of V, J and clone size, and D and trimming were worked out from the DNA. Of 85,000 to 130,000 clones listed, 90% to 95% are singletons. The CDR3 loop spans 13 amino acids. The V end was cut by 6 bases, the J end by 2 bases, with 11 bases between. The germline V gene encodes CDR1 SNHLY and CDR2 FYNNEI. The V call is TRBV2, the J call TRBJ2-7; D call uncertain. This clonotype originated in a human donor in a cohort sampled during active COVID-19. The sample was peripheral blood. The CDR3 here is CASRLGTAYEQYF. DNA of the CDR3: TGTGCCAGCAGGTTGGGTACAGCCTACGAGCAGTACTTC.